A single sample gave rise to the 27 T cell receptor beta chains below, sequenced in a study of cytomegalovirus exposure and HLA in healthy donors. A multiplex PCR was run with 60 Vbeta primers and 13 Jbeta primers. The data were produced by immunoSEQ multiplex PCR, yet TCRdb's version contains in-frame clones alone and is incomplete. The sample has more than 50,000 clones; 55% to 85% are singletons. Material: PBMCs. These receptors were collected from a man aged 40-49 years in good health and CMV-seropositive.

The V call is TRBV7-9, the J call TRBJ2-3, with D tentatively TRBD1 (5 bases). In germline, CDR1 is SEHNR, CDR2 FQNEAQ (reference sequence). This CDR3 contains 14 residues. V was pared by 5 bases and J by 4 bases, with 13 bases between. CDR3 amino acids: CASSPPSGSDTQYF. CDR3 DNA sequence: TGTGCCAGCAGCCCCCCGTCAGGGTCAGATACGCAGTATTTT.

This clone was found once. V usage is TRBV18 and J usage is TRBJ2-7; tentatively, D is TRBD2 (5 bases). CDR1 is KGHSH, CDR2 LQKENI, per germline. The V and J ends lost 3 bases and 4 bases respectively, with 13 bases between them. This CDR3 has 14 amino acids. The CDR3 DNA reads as TGTGCCAGCTCACCCGAGGGCCGCATATACGAGCAGTACTTC. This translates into CASSPEGRIYEQYF.

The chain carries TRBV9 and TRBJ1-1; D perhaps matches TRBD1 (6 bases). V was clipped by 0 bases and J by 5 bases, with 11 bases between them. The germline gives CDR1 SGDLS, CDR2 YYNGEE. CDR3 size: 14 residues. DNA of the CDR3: TGTGCCAGCAGCGTAGCAGGGGCGAGGACTGAAGCTTTCTTT. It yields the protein CASSVAGARTEAFF. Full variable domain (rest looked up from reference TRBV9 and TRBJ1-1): DSGVTQTPKHLITATGQRVTLRCSPRSGDLSVYWYQQSLDQGLQFLIQYYNGEERAKGNILERFSAQQFPDLHSELNLSSLELGDSALYFCASSVAGARTEAFFGQGTRLTVV.

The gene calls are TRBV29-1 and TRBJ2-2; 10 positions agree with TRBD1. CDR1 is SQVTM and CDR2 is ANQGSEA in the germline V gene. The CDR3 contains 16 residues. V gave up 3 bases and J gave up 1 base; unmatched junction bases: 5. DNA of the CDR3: TGCAGCGTTGAGGGGTGGACAGGGGGGAACACCGGGGAGCTGTTTTTT. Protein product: CSVEGWTGGNTGELFF.

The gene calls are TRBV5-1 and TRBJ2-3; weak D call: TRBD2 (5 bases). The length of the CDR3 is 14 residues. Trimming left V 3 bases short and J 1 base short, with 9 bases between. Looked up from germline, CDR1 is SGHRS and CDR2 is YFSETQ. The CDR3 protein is CASSSRDGTDTQYF. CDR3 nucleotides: TGCGCCAGCAGCTCGAGGGATGGCACAGATACGCAGTATTTT.

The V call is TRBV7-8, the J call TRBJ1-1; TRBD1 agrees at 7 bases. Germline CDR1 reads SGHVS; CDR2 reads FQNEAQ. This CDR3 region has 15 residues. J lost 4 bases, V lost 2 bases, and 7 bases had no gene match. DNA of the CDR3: TGTGCCAGCAGCTTATCGGCACAGGGGAGCACTGAAGCTTTCTTT. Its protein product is CASSLSAQGSTEAFF.

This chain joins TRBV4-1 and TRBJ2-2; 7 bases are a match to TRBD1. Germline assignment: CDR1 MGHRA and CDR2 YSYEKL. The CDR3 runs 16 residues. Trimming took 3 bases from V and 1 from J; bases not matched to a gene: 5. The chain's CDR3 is CASSQYRGKNTGELFF. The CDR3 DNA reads TGCGCCAGCAGCCAGTACAGGGGAAAGAACACCGGGGAGCTGTTTTTT.

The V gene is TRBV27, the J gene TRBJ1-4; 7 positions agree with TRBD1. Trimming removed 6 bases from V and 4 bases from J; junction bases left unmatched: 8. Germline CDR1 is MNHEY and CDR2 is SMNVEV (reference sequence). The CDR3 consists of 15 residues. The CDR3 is CASRPQGEYNEKLFF. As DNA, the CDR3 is TGTGCCAGCAGACCCCAGGGGGAATATAATGAAAAACTGTTTTTT.

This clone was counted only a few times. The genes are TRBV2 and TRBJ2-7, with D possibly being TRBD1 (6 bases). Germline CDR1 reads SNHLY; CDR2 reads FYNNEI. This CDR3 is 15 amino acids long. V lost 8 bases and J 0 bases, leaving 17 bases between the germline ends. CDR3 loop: CASRLRTASSYEQYF. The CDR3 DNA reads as TGTGCCAGCCGGTTGCGGACAGCAAGCTCCTACGAGCAGTACTTC. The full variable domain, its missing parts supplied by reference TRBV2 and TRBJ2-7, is EPEVTQTPSHQVTQMGQEVILRCVPISNHLYFYWYRQILGQKVEFLVSFYNNEISEKSEIFDDQFSVERPDGSNFTLKIRSTKLEDSAMYFCASRLRTASSYEQYFGPGTRLTVT.

The chain's CDR3 is CASSPLEGVGEKLFF. The CDR3 DNA follows: TGTGCCAGCAGCCCCCTGGAGGGTGTTGGCGAAAAACTGTTTTTT. This chain connects TRBV4-2 to TRBJ1-4; D not resolved. Germline V gene lookup returns CDR1 LGHNA and CDR2 YNFKEQ. This CDR3 has 15 residues. Trimming cost V 4 bases and J 8 bases, with 17 bases left between them.

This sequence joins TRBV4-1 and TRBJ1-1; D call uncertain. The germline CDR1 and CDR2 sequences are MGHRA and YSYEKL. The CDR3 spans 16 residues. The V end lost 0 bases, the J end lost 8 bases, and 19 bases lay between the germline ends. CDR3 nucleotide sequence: TGCGCCAGCAGCCAAGACCCGGACTTTCTCCCCCGGGAAGCTTTCTTT. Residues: CASSQDPDFLPREAFF.

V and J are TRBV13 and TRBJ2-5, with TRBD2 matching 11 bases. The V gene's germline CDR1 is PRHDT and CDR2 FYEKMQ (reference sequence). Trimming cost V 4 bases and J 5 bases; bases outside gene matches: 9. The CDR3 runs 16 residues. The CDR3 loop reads CASSSMLAGGWETQYF. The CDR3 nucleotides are TGTGCCAGCAGCTCGATGCTAGCGGGGGGATGGGAGACCCAGTACTTC.

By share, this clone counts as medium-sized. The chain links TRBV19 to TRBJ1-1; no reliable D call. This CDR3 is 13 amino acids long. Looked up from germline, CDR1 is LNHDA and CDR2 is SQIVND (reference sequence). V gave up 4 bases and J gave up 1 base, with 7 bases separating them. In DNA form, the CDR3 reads TGTGCCAGTAGTAGCGCTGAGAACACTGAAGCTTTCTTT. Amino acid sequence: CASSSAENTEAFF.

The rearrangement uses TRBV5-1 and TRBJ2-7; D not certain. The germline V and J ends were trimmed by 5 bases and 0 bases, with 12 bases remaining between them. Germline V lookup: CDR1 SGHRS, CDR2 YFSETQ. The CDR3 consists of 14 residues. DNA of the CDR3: TGCGCCAGCAGACTCTCAGGCCTCTCCTACGAGCAGTACTTC. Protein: CASRLSGLSYEQYF.

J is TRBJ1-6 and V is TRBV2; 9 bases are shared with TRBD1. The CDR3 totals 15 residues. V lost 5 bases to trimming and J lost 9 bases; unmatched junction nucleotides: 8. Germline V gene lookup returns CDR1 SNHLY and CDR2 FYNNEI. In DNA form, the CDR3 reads TGTGCCAGCAGTCCGGGACAGGGATGGAGTTCACCCCTCCACTTT. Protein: CASSPGQGWSSPLHF.

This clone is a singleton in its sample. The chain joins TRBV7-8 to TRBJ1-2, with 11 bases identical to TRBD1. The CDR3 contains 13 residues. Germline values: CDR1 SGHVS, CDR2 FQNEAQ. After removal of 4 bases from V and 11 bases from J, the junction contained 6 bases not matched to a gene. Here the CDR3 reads CASSYGTGGGYTF. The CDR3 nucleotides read TGTGCCAGCAGCTACGGGACAGGGGGAGGGTACACCTTC.

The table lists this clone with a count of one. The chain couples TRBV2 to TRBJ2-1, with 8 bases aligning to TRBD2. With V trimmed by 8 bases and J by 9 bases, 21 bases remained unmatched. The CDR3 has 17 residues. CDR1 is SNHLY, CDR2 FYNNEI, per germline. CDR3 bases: TGTGCCAGCGTAATAGAGGGGAATAGCGGGGCACTGGGTGAGCAGTTCTTC. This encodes CASVIEGNSGALGEQFF.

For the CDR3, the DNA is TGTGCCAGCAGTTTTGGGAGCTCCACTGAAGCTTTCTTT. Its protein is CASSFGSSTEAFF. The rearrangement joins TRBV27 to TRBJ1-1, with D unclear. The CDR3 totals 13 residues. Germline CDR1 and CDR2: MNHEY and SMNVEV (reference sequence). The V gene lost 3 bases and the J gene lost 4 bases, with 9 bases spanning the gap.

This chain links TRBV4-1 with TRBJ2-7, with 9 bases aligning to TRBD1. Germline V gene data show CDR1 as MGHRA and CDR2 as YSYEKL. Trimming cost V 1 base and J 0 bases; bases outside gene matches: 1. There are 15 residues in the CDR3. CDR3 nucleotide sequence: TGCGCCAGCAGCCAAGGGACAGGGGTCTCCTACGAGCAGTACTTC. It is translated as CASSQGTGVSYEQYF.

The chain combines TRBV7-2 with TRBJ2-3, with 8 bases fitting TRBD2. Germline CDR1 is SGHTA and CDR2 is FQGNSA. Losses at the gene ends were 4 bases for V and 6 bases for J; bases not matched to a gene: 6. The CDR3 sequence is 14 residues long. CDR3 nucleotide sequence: TGTGCCAGCAGCTCCACGGGGGGGCCGGATACGCAGTATTTT. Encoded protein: CASSSTGGPDTQYF.

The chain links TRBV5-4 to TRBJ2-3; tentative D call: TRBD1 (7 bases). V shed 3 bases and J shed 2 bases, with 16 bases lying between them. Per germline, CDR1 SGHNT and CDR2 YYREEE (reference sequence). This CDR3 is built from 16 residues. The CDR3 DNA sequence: TGTGCCAGCAGCTCCGCGCGGGACAGATCCACAGATACGCAGTATTTT. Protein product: CASSSARDRSTDTQYF. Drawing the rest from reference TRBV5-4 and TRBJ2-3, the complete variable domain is ETGVTQSPTHLIKTRGQQVTLRCSSQSGHNTVSWYQQALGQGPQFIFQYYREEENGRGNFPPRFSGLQFPNYSSELNVNALELDDSALYLCASSSARDRSTDTQYFGPGTRLTVL.

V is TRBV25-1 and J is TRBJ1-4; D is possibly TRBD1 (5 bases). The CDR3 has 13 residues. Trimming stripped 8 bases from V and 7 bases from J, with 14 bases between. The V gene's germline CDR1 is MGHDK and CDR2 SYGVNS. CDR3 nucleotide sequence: TGTGCCAGCGCCAGGGAAGGTCGTGAAAAACTGTTTTTT. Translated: CASAREGREKLFF.

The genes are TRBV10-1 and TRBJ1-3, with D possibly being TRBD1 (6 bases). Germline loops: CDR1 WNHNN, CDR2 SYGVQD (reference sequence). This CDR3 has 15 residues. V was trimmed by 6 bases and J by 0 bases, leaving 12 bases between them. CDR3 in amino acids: CASRLDRYSGNTIYF. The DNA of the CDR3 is TGCGCCAGCAGACTGGACAGATACTCTGGAAACACCATATATTTT.

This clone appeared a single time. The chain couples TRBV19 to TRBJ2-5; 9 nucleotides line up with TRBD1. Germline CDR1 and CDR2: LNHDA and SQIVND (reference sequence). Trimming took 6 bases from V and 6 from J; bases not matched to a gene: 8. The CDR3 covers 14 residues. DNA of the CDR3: TGTGCCAGTAGCCCCACAGGGGGCGGAAAGACCCAGTACTTC. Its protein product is CASSPTGGGKTQYF.

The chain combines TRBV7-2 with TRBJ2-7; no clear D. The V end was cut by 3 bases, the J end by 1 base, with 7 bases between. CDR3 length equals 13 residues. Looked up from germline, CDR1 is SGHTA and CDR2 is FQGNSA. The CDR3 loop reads CASSLAESYEQYF. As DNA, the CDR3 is TGTGCCAGCAGCTTGGCGGAGTCCTACGAGCAGTACTTC.

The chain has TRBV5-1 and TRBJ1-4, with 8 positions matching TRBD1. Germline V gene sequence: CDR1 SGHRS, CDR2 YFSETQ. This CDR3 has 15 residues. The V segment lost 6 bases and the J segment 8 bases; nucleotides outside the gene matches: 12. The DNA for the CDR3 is TGCGCCAGCACCCTGTCCGGGACAGGAGGCGAAAAACTGTTTTTT. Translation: CASTLSGTGGEKLFF.

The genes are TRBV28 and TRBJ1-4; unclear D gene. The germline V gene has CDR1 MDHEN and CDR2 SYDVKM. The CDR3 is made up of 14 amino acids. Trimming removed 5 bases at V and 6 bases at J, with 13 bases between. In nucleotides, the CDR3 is TGTGCCAGCAGTGCCGGCGGGTTGGATGAAAAACTGTTTTTT. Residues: CASSAGGLDEKLFF. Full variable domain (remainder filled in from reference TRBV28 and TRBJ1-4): DVKVTQSSRYLVKRTGEKVFLECVQDMDHENMFWYRQDPGLGLRLIYFSYDVKMKEKGDIPEGYSVSREKKERFSLILESASTNQTSMYLCASSAGGLDEKLFFGSGTQLSVL.